Listed here are 13 T cell receptor beta chains from one sample, sequenced in a study of T cell responses to AZD1222 COVID-19 vaccine. Clones were sequenced by immunoSEQ multiplex PCR, and TCRdb holds only the in-frame ones, with some missing. In the table there are about 130,000 clones, roughly nine tenths of which are singletons. Sample: peripheral blood, taken on day 0 of AZD1222 vaccination. Receptor source: an adult in good health.

CDR3 loop: CASSSPPANPRNEQFF. In DNA, the CDR3 is TGTGCCAGCAGTTCCCCCCCCGCAAACCCACGGAATGAGCAGTTCTTC. The chain couples TRBV28 to TRBJ2-1; unclear D gene. Germline V gene data show CDR1 as MDHEN and CDR2 as SYDVKM. The V gene lost 4 bases and the J gene lost 7 bases, with 20 bases spanning the gap. The CDR3 consists of 16 residues.

V and J are TRBV24-1 and TRBJ1-1, with D uncertain. This CDR3 comprises 14 residues. V was shortened by 3 bases and J by 0 bases, with 7 bases between the two germline ends. CDR1 is KGHDR and CDR2 is SFDVKD in the germline V gene. The CDR3 nucleotides are TGTGCCACCAGTGATGCAGACATGAACACTGAAGCTTTCTTT. Translation gives CATSDADMNTEAFF.

Comment on this clone: The junction shows a germline mismatch at one end, possibly a read error. The V gene is TRBV19, the J gene TRBJ1-2; the match to TRBD1 covers 11 bases. Germline V gene sequence: CDR1 LNHDA, CDR2 SQIVND (reference sequence). This CDR3 contains 16 residues. CDR3 loop: CASSFNGQGAAYGYTF. The DNA of the CDR3 is TGTGCCAGTAGCTTTAATGGACAGGGGGCGGCGTATGGTTACACCTTC.

Turning to this clone: One end of the junction fails to match germline, which may point to a read error. This chain uses TRBV6-5 with TRBJ2-1; D call uncertain. There are 11 residues in the CDR3. Germline V gene sequence: CDR1 MNHEY, CDR2 SVGAGI. The CDR3 DNA follows: TGTGCCAGCAGTTACCCTGGGCTGGCGGTCTTC. It encodes CASSYPGLAVF.

This clone showed up just once. The chain carries TRBV6-2 or TRBV6-3 and TRBJ1-2; weak D call: TRBD1 (6 bases). CDR3 length equals 13 residues. V lost 6 bases and J lost 8, with 16 bases in between. CDR1 and CDR2 (germline): MNHEY, SVGEGT. For the CDR3, the DNA is TGTGCCAGCAGCCCCTGGGACAATGAAGGCTACACCTTC. Translated, it gives CASSPWDNEGYTF.

The chain recombines TRBV4-1 with TRBJ2-1, with 7 nucleotides matching TRBD2. The CDR3 extends over 17 amino acids. The V and J ends lost 0 bases and 2 bases, in that order; junction bases with no gene match: 7. Germline V gene lookup returns CDR1 MGHRA and CDR2 YSYEKL. The CDR3 protein is CASSQDLRLAAYNEQFF. DNA of the CDR3: TGCGCCAGCAGCCAAGATCTCCGGCTAGCGGCCTACAATGAGCAGTTCTTC.

This clone has just one count. In DNA form, the CDR3 reads TGTGCCAGCAGCGTAGGGGGGGAATACGAGCAGTACTTC. This gives the protein CASSVGGEYEQYF. The gene calls are TRBV9 and TRBJ2-7, with TRBD2 as a possible D gene (6 bases). V was trimmed by 0 bases and J by 4 bases, leaving 8 bases between them. Germline CDR1 and CDR2: SGDLS and YYNGEE. CDR3 size: 13 residues.

The rearrangement links TRBV7-9 to TRBJ1-4; TRBD1 might be the D (6 bases). V gave up 5 bases and J gave up 0 bases, with 13 bases separating them. The CDR3 sequence is 16 residues long. Germline lookup yields CDR1 SEHNR and CDR2 FQNEAQ (reference sequence). CDR3 in amino acids: CASSLLQGATNEKLFF. The CDR3 nucleotides read TGTGCCAGCAGCCTGCTACAGGGTGCAACTAATGAAAAACTGTTTTTT.

The CDR3 loop reads CASSQEDGQPQHF. CDR3 nucleotides: TGTGCCAGCAGCCAAGAAGATGGTCAGCCCCAGCATTTT. J is TRBJ1-5 and V is TRBV3-1 (or the pseudogene TRBV3-2); D is unclear. This CDR3 spans 13 amino acids. The V gene's germline CDR1 is LGHDT and CDR2 YNNKEL (reference sequence). The V and J ends lost 0 bases and 6 bases respectively, with 6 bases between them.

Only a few counts were recorded for this clone. The chain couples TRBV5-6 to TRBJ1-5, with 8 bases fitting TRBD1. V was clipped by 4 bases and J by 0 bases; unmatched bases: 3. The CDR3 sequence is 15 residues long. CDR1 is SGHDT and CDR2 is YYEEEE in the germline V gene. This CDR3 is CASSRQGNSNQPQHF. The DNA of the CDR3 is TGTGCCAGCAGCAGACAGGGGAATAGCAATCAGCCCCAGCATTTT.

This chain uses TRBV9 with TRBJ1-1; 10 bases fit TRBD1. Per the germline V gene, CDR1 is SGDLS and CDR2 is YYNGEE. The CDR3 sequence is 17 residues long. V lost 4 bases to trimming and J lost 1 base; unmatched junction nucleotides: 10. Here the CDR3 reads CASSTGQGILRNTEAFF. The CDR3 nucleotides are TGTGCCAGCAGCACGGGACAGGGGATCCTTAGGAACACTGAAGCTTTCTTT. The full variable domain, in which reference TRBV9 and TRBJ1-1 provide the parts outside the CDR3, is DSGVTQTPKHLITATGQRVTLRCSPRSGDLSVYWYQQSLDQGLQFLIQYYNGEERAKGNILERFSAQQFPDLHSELNLSSLELGDSALYFCASSTGQGILRNTEAFFGQGTRLTVV.

The chain is built from TRBV4-2 and TRBJ1-5; D is undetermined. Germline V gene lookup returns CDR1 LGHNA and CDR2 YNFKEQ. This CDR3 has 14 residues. Trimming shortened V by 0 bases and J by 6 bases, and 9 bases separated the two germline ends. The CDR3 is CASSQDTGGQPQHF. The CDR3 DNA reads as TGTGCCAGCAGCCAAGATACTGGAGGTCAGCCCCAGCATTTT.

This clone was counted between two and nine times. V is TRBV27 and J is TRBJ2-3; 10 bases are a match to TRBD2. V was pared by 10 bases and J by 0 bases, with 13 bases of the junction left unmatched. The CDR3 spans 17 residues. Germline loops: CDR1 MNHEY, CDR2 SMNVEV (reference sequence). CDR3: CATIGGAGGTSTDTQYF. In DNA form, the CDR3 reads TGTGCCACCATAGGGGGAGCGGGGGGGACTAGCACAGATACGCAGTATTTT.